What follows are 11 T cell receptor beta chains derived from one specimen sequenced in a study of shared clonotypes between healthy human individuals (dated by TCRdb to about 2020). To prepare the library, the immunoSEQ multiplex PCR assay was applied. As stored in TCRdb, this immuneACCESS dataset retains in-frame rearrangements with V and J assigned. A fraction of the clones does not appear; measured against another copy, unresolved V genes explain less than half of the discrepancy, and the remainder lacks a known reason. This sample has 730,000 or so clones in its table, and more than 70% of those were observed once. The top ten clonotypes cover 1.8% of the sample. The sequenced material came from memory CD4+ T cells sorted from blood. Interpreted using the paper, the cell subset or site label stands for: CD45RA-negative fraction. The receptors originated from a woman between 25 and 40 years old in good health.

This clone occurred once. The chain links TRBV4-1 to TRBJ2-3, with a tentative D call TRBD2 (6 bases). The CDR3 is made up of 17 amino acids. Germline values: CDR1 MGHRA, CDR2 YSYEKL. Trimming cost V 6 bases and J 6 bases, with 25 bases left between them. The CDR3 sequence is CASRRTKLGGGRDTQYF. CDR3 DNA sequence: TGCGCCAGCAGGAGGACCAAGCTTGGGGGAGGTAGGGATACGCAGTATTTT.

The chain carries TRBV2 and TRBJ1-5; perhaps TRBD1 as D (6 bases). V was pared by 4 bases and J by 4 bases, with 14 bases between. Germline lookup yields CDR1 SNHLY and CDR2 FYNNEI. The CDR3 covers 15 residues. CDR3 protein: CASSGSGGGNQPQHF. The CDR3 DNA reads TGTGCCAGCAGTGGTTCGGGAGGGGGGAATCAGCCCCAGCATTTT.

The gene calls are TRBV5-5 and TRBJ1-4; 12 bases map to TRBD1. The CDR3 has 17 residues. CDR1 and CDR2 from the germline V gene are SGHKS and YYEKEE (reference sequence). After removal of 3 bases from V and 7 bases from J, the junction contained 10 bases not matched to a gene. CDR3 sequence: CASSWGTGGFEGEKLFF. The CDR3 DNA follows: TGTGCCAGCAGCTGGGGGACAGGGGGCTTTGAGGGTGAAAAACTGTTTTTT.

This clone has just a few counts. Here the CDR3 DNA reads TGTGCCAGCTCACCAAATGCCAACGAACGGGGCTACACCTTC. It specifies CASSPNANERGYTF. The V call is TRBV18, the J call TRBJ1-2; D ambiguous. Looked up from germline, CDR1 is KGHSH and CDR2 is LQKENI. The CDR3 spans 14 residues. Trimming took 2 bases from V and 8 from J, leaving 15 bases between them.

The CDR3 loop is CASSLGQGRQGLALTSSYEQYF. The CDR3 DNA reads TGTGCCAGCAGCCTGGGACAGGGGCGACAGGGACTAGCGTTGACTAGCTCCTACGAGCAGTACTTC. The rearrangement joins TRBV7-6 to TRBJ2-7; D might be TRBD1 or TRBD2, each matching 10 bases. Looked up from germline, CDR1 is SGHVS and CDR2 is FNYEAQ. The CDR3 extends over 22 amino acids. V shed 5 bases and J shed 0 bases, with 35 bases lying between them.

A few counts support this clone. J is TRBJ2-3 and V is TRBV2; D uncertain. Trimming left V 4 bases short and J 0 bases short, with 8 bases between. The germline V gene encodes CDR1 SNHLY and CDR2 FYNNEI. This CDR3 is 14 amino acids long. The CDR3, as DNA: TGTGCCAGCAGTGGGCTGCTAAGCACAGATACGCAGTATTTT. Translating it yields CASSGLLSTDTQYF.

CDR3 nucleotides: TGTGCCAGCACCTCCCTAGCGACCAACTCCTACGAGCAGTACTTC. The encoded protein is CASTSLATNSYEQYF. V and J are TRBV27 and TRBJ2-7; D perhaps matches TRBD2 (6 bases). Trimming stripped 7 bases from V and 0 bases from J, with 16 bases between. The CDR3 has 15 residues. Per germline, CDR1 MNHEY and CDR2 SMNVEV (reference sequence).

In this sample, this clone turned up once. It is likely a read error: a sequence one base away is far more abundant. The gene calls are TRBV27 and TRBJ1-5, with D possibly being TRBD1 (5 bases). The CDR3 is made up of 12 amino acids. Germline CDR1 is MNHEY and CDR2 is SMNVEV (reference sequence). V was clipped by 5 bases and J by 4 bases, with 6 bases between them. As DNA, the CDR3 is TGTGCCAGCAGTCGGGGGAATCAGCCCCAGCATTTT. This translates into CASSRGNQPQHF.

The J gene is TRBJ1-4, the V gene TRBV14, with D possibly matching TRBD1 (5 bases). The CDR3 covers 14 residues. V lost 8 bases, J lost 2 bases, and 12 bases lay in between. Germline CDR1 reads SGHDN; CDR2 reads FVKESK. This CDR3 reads CASRETATNEKLFF. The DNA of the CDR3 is TGTGCCAGCCGTGAGACAGCCACTAATGAAAAACTGTTTTTT. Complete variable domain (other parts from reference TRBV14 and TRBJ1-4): EAGVTQFPSHSVIEKGQTVTLRCDPISGHDNLYWYRRVMGKEIKFLLHFVKESKQDESGMPNNRFLAERTGGTYSTLKVQPAELEDSGVYFCASRETATNEKLFFGSGTQLSVL.

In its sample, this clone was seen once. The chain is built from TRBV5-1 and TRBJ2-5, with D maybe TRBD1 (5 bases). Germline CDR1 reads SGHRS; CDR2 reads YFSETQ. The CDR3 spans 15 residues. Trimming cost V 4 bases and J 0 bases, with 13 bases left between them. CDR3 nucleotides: TGCGCCAGCAGCATTGTGGGGCAGTACCAAGAGACCCAGTACTTC. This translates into CASSIVGQYQETQYF.

CDR3: CASSLPGRWDHEAFF. Written as DNA, the CDR3 is TGTGCCAGCAGTTTGCCTGGGCGGTGGGACCATGAAGCTTTCTTT. V usage is TRBV28 and J usage is TRBJ1-1; the D gene is possibly TRBD1 (5 bases). V shed 3 bases and J shed 7 bases, with 18 bases lying between them. This CDR3 spans 15 amino acids. Germline loops: CDR1 MDHEN, CDR2 SYDVKM.